A selection of T cell receptor beta chains follows, all from one sample in a study of OX40 agonist ivuxolimab in advanced cancers. Assay used: immunoSEQ multiplex PCR; TCRdb lists only in-frame clones, some missing. The sample yields 55,000 to 75,000 clones, 84% seen once. The source was CD4+ or CD8+ T cells sorted from blood, collected in a trial of the OX40 agonist ivuxolimab. These receptors came from an adult with an advanced solid tumor such as melanoma, head and neck, liver or kidney cancer. The conserved cysteine and the conserved F or W are not part of the CDR3 here. The order of the fields is V gene, CDR3 length, J gene, CDR3 protein.

V gene: TRBV25-1; CDR3 length: 10; J gene: TRBJ1-3; CDR3 protein: ASRGGRNTIY
V gene: TRBV7-9; CDR3 length: 13; J gene: TRBJ1-2; CDR3 protein: ASSLRADIGYGYT
V gene: TRBV19; CDR3 length: 12; J gene: TRBJ2-2; CDR3 protein: ASRSAGLTGELF
V gene: TRBV6-5; CDR3 length: 13; J gene: TRBJ1-1; CDR3 protein: ASIRLGGFGTEAF
V gene: TRBV5-4; CDR3 length: 12; J gene: TRBJ1-5; CDR3 protein: ASSYGTPNQPQH
V gene: TRBV21-1; CDR3 length: 15; J gene: TRBJ2-4; CDR3 protein: ASSKAGPGGPRNIQY
V gene: TRBV19; CDR3 length: 13; J gene: TRBJ2-7; CDR3 protein: ASSRPGLAVYEQY
V gene: TRBV11-2; CDR3 length: 13; J gene: TRBJ2-5; CDR3 protein: ASSLSLGVQETQY
V gene: TRBV9; CDR3 length: 12; J gene: TRBJ2-7; CDR3 protein: ASSSRLYPYEQY
V gene: TRBV5-1; CDR3 length: 13; J gene: TRBJ2-1; CDR3 protein: ASSWDRGLYNEQF
V gene: TRBV5-1; CDR3 length: 10; J gene: TRBJ1-1; CDR3 protein: ASSSSGDEAF
V gene: TRBV2; CDR3 length: 9; J gene: TRBJ1-1; CDR3 protein: ASSDSVEAF
V gene: TRBV10-3; CDR3 length: 11; J gene: TRBJ1-5; CDR3 protein: AIGEMNNQPQH
V gene: TRBV5-6; CDR3 length: 14; J gene: TRBJ2-3; CDR3 protein: ASTIGYLLGTDTQY
V gene: TRBV6-5; CDR3 length: 12; J gene: TRBJ1-2; CDR3 protein: ASSSSRGLVGYT
V gene: TRBV19; CDR3 length: 13; J gene: TRBJ1-3; CDR3 protein: ASSRTESTGNTIY
V gene: TRBV6-5; CDR3 length: 12; J gene: TRBJ1-1; CDR3 protein: ASSRDAWNTEAF
V gene: TRBV2; CDR3 length: 12; J gene: TRBJ2-3; CDR3 protein: ASSESLSTDTQY
V gene: TRBV7-2; CDR3 length: 12; J gene: TRBJ2-7; CDR3 protein: ASSYTLGPYEQY
V gene: TRBV20-1; CDR3 length: 9; J gene: TRBJ1-4; CDR3 protein: SARGPDKLF
V gene: TRBV5-8; CDR3 length: 11; J gene: TRBJ2-5; CDR3 protein: ASSFLVKETQY
V gene: TRBV5-4; CDR3 length: 13; J gene: TRBJ1-5; CDR3 protein: ASSLAGDRSQPQH
V gene: TRBV10-3; CDR3 length: 11; J gene: TRBJ1-1; CDR3 protein: ANQDRGRTEAF
V gene: TRBV12-2; CDR3 length: 13; J gene: TRBJ2-1; CDR3 protein: ASRLAGTKANEQF
V gene: TRBV7-2; CDR3 length: 12; J gene: TRBJ2-3; CDR3 protein: ASSSDSSLFTQY
V gene: TRBV5-1; CDR3 length: 11; J gene: TRBJ2-7; CDR3 protein: ASSPQGGYEQY